Below, 15 T cell receptor beta chains from the same sample are listed, as sequenced in a study of cytomegalovirus exposure and HLA in healthy donors. It was with 60 Vbeta and 13 Jbeta primers that the PCR ran. Generated by immunoSEQ multiplex PCR, the TCRdb table keeps only in-frame clones and is missing some. The table lists around 220,000 clones, around 83% of them singletons. Material for sequencing was PBMCs. The receptor source for this set is a girl aged 10-17 years in good health and CMV-seronegative.

Written as DNA, the CDR3 is TGTGCCAGCAGCTTCAGGGTTGAAGCTTTCTTT. This translates into CASSFRVEAFF. The chain links TRBV7-9 to TRBJ1-1, with D possibly being TRBD1 (5 bases). The V gene lost 3 bases and the J gene lost 7 bases, with 6 bases spanning the gap. This CDR3 region has 11 residues. CDR1 and CDR2 from the germline V gene are SEHNR and FQNEAQ (reference sequence).

The chain is built from TRBV19 and TRBJ2-1; 16 bases map to TRBD2. Per the germline V gene, CDR1 is LNHDA and CDR2 is SQIVND (reference sequence). Unmatched junction bases numbered 9, after V lost 4 bases and J lost 9 bases. CDR3 length: 17 residues. CDR3 nucleotides: TGTGCCAGTAGTAGAGGGACTAGCGGGAGGGCCTTGGGTGAGCAGTTCTTC. This codes for CASSRGTSGRALGEQFF.

The CDR3 is CASSKIGGPPAYLF. CDR3 nucleotide sequence: TGTGCCAGCAGCAAAATTGGCGGCCCACCAGCCTACCTCTTC. This rearrangement joins TRBV21-1 to TRBJ2-7; the DNA was not used to check the table's D call, TRBD2. TRBV21-1 is annotated as a pseudogene. The CDR3 loop spans 14 amino acids.

The chain joins TRBV19 to TRBJ1-2; D uncertain. V dropped 5 bases and J dropped 5 bases, with 6 bases sitting between them. The germline CDR1 and CDR2 sequences are LNHDA and SQIVND (reference sequence). This CDR3 contains 11 residues. DNA of the CDR3: TGTGCCAGTAGTTCAGGTTATGGCTACACCTTC. This codes for CASSSGYGYTF.

This clone came up once. This chain uses TRBV7-2 with TRBJ2-5; the match to TRBD2 covers 11 bases. CDR3 size: 14 residues. Germline trimming cut 5 bases from V and 5 bases from J; bases unmatched to any gene: 4. Germline loops: CDR1 SGHTA, CDR2 FQGNSA. The chain's CDR3 is CASSTSGGMETQYF. In DNA, the CDR3 is TGTGCCAGCAGCACTAGCGGGGGTATGGAGACCCAGTACTTC. Looking up the rest from reference TRBV7-2 and TRBJ2-5 gives the full variable domain: GAGVSQSPSNKVTEKGKDVELRCDPISGHTALYWYRQSLGQGLEFLIYFQGNSAPDKSGLPSDRFSAERTGGSVSTLTIQRTQQEDSAVYLCASSTSGGMETQYFGPGTRLLVL.

V usage is TRBV7-2 and J usage is TRBJ2-1; 16 bases align to TRBD2. The germline V gene encodes CDR1 SGHTA and CDR2 FQGNSA. This CDR3 contains 18 residues. V was clipped by 4 bases and J by 4 bases; unmatched bases: 7. CDR3 in amino acids: CASSSGLAGGPYYNEQFF. DNA of the CDR3: TGTGCCAGCAGCTCGGGACTAGCGGGAGGGCCCTATTACAATGAGCAGTTCTTC.

This rearrangement joins TRBV19 to TRBJ1-5, with unresolved D. CDR3 length equals 14 residues. V was pared by 7 bases and J by 5 bases, with 15 bases between. CDR1 and CDR2 from the germline V gene are LNHDA and SQIVND (reference sequence). CDR3 in DNA: TGTGCCAGTACCCCTTTAATTCGCGATCAGCCCCAGCATTTT. Its protein is CASTPLIRDQPQHF. The complete variable domain, with remaining parts taken from reference TRBV19 and TRBJ1-5, reads DGGITQSPKYLFRKEGQNVTLSCEQNLNHDAMYWYRQDPGQGLRLIYYSQIVNDFQKGDIAEGYSVSREKKESFPLTVTSAQKNPTAFYLCASTPLIRDQPQHFGDGTRLSIL.

V usage is TRBV29-1 and J usage is TRBJ2-7, with D perhaps TRBD1 (6 bases). The CDR3 extends over 13 amino acids. Trimming pared 7 bases from V and 0 bases from J, leaving 13 bases between. Germline V gene data show CDR1 as SQVTM and CDR2 as ANQGSEA. CDR3 region: CSGRQATSYEQYF. The CDR3 nucleotides are TGCAGCGGACGACAGGCTACCTCCTACGAGCAGTACTTC.

As to this clone: One end of the junction varies from germline; a read error may be responsible. The rearrangement links TRBV7-9 to TRBJ2-3; 8 bases are a match to TRBD2. CDR1 and CDR2 from the germline V gene are SEHNR and FQNEAQ (reference sequence). The CDR3 is made up of 14 amino acids. The CDR3 spells CSSLSGSWTDTQYF. The CDR3 nucleotides are TGTTCCAGCTTAAGCGGGAGTTGGACAGATACGCAGTATTTT.

This chain connects TRBV23-1 to TRBJ2-1; D unresolved. TRBV23-1 qualifies as an ORF whose function is uncertain. CDR3 size: 18 residues. V gave up 0 bases and J gave up 0 bases, with 15 bases separating them. This CDR3 is CASSQSGYQASSYNEQFF. The CDR3 nucleotides are TGCGCCAGCAGTCAATCGGGTTATCAGGCGAGCTCCTACAATGAGCAGTTCTTC.

The chain couples TRBV6-1 to TRBJ1-4, with 7 bases that match TRBD1. The germline V gene has CDR1 MNHNS and CDR2 SASEGT. This CDR3 contains 17 residues. V lost 2 bases, J lost 2 bases, and 8 bases stayed unmatched. CDR3 coding DNA: TGTGCCAGCAGTGAATGGACAACAGGGGCGACTAATGAAAAACTGTTTTTT. As protein: CASSEWTTGATNEKLFF.

This chain uses TRBV18 with TRBJ1-1; 7 bases map to TRBD1. Germline V gene data show CDR1 as KGHSH and CDR2 as LQKENI. The V and J ends lost 4 bases and 2 bases, in that order; junction bases with no gene match: 4. The CDR3 covers 14 residues. CDR3 DNA sequence: TGTGCCAGCTCACAGGGACAGATTAACACTGAAGCTTTCTTT. Protein sequence: CASSQGQINTEAFF.

The chain couples TRBV12-5 to TRBJ1-2; possible D gene TRBD1, 6 bases. Germline-derived CDR1 and CDR2 are LGHNT and FRNRAP. The CDR3 runs 15 residues. V lost 4 bases and J lost 4, with 16 bases in between. The CDR3 sequence is CASGSTWDTIYGYTF. The CDR3 nucleotides read TGTGCTAGTGGTTCAACCTGGGACACCATCTATGGCTACACCTTC.

This clone has just a few counts. V and J are TRBV28 and TRBJ2-3, with D possibly TRBD1 on 5 matching bases. CDR1 is MDHEN, CDR2 SYDVKM, per germline. The CDR3 runs to 14 residues. The V end lost 1 base, the J end lost 3 bases, and 8 bases lay between the germline ends. This CDR3 is CASSLFQGTDTQYF. The CDR3 DNA sequence: TGTGCCAGCAGTTTATTCCAGGGTACAGATACGCAGTATTTT.

The rearrangement joins TRBV27 to TRBJ2-3, with D perhaps matching TRBD2 (5 bases). Between the trimmed V and J ends, which lost 3 bases and 0 bases, there was a span of 16 bases. Per the germline V gene, CDR1 is MNHEY and CDR2 is SMNVEV (reference sequence). The length of the CDR3 is 17 residues. DNA for the CDR3: TGTGCCAGCAGTTTTCGTCGGGTGGGAGAGAGCACAGATACGCAGTATTTT. This translates into CASSFRRVGESTDTQYF.